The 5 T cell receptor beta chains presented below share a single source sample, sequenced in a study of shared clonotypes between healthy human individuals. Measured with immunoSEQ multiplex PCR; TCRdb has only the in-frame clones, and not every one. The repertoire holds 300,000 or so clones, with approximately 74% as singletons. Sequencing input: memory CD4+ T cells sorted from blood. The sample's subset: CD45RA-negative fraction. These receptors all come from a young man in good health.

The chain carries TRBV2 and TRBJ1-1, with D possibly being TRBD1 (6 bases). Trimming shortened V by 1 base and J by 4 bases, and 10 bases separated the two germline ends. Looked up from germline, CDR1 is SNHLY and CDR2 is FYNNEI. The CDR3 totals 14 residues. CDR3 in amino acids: CASSEGRGTTEAFF. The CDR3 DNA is TGTGCCAGCAGTGAAGGAAGGGGGACCACTGAAGCTTTCTTT.

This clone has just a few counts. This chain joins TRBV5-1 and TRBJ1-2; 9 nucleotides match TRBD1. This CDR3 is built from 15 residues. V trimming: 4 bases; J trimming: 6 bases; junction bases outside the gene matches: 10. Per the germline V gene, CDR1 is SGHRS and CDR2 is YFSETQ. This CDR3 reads CASSATGTGFNGYTF. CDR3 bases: TGCGCCAGCAGCGCTACCGGGACAGGGTTCAATGGCTACACCTTC.

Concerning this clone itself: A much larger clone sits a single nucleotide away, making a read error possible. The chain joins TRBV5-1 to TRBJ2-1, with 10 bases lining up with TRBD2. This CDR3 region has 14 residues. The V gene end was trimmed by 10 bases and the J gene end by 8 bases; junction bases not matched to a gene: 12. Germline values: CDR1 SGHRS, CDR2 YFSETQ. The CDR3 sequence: CAGKEASGSDEQFF. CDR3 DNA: TGCGCCGGCAAGGAGGCTAGCGGGAGCGATGAGCAGTTCTTC. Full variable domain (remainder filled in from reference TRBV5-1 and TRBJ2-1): KAGVTQTPRYLIKTRGQQVTLSCSPISGHRSVSWYQQTPGQGLQFLFEYFSETQRNKGNFPGRFSGRQFSNSRSEMNVSTLELGDSALYLCAGKEASGSDEQFFGPGTRLTVL.

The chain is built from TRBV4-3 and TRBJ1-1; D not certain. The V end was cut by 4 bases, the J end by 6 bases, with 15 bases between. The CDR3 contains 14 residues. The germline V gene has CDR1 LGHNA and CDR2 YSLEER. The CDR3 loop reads CASSRQTGASEAFF. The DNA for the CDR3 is TGCGCCAGCAGCCGACAAACGGGAGCATCTGAAGCTTTCTTT.

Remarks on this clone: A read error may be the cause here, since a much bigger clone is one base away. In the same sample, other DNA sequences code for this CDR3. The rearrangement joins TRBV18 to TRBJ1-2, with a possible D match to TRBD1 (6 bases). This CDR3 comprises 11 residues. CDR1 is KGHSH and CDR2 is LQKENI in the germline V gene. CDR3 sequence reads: CASSPGAGYTF. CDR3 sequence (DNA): TGCGCCAGCTCACCAGGGGCCGGCTACACCTTC.